This T cell receptor (beta chain) was captured in a study of CD8+ T cells in alopecia areata. For this clone: What it recognizes is unknown. Other DNA sequences in the same sample also yield this CDR3.

General study results and limits: Although TCR sharing was seen in mice, sharing across patients was less clear, possibly for HLA-related reasons.

Treatment here: oral pan-JAK inhibitor, 5-10 mg twice daily. The CDR3 is 13 residues long. Germline CDR1 reads MGHRA; CDR2 reads YSYEKL. V shed 2 bases and J shed 4 bases, with 8 bases lying between them. Following extraction, RNA underwent reverse transcription to cDNA, which served as the sequencing template. Sequencing was performed with immunoSEQ multiplex PCR; in TCRdb, only in-frame clones are kept and a portion is missing. The table lists 150,000 to 250,000 clones, around 56% of them singletons, with about 3% in the top ten. This TCR derives from a human donor with alopecia areata. The J gene is TRBJ2-5, the V gene TRBV4-1; D gene unclear. Material: CD4+ T cells sorted from blood, obtained at week 4, from a patient treated with tofacitinib. CDR3 sequence reads: CASSQPGRETQYF. Here the CDR3 DNA reads TGCGCCAGCAGCCAACCAGGCAGAGAGACCCAGTACTTC.